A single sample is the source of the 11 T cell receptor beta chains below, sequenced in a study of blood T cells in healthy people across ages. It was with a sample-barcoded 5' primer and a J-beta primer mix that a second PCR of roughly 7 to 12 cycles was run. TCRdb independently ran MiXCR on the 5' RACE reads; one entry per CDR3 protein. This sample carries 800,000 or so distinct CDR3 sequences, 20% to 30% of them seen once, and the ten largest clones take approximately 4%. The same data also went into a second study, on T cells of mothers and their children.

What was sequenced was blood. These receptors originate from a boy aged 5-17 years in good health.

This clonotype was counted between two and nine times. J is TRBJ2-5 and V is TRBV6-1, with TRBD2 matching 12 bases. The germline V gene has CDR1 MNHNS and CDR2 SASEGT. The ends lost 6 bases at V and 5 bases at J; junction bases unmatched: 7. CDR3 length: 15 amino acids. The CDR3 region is CASRTSGGYVETQYF. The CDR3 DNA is TGTGCCAGCAGGACTAGCGGGGGCTACGTGGAGACCCAGTACTTC.

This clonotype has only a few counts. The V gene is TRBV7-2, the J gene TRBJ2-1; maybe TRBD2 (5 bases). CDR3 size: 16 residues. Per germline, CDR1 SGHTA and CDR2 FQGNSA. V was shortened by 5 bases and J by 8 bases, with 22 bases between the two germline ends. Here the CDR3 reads CASSPGAHPAVDEQFF. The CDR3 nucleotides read TGTGCCAGCAGCCCCGGAGCGCACCCAGCGGTAGATGAGCAGTTCTTC. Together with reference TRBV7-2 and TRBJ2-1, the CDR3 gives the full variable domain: GAGVSQSPSNKVTEKGKDVELRCDPISGHTALYWYRQSLGQGLEFLIYFQGNSAPDKSGLPSDRFSAERTGGSVSTLTIQRTQQEDSAVYLCASSPGAHPAVDEQFFGPGTRLTVL.

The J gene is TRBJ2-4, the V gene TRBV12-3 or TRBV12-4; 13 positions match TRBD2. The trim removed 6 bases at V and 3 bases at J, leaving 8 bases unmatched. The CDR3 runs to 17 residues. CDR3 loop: CASSLTSGGYVKNIQYF. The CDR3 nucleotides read TGTGCCAGCAGCCTGACTAGCGGGGGGTATGTCAAAAACATTCAGTACTTC.

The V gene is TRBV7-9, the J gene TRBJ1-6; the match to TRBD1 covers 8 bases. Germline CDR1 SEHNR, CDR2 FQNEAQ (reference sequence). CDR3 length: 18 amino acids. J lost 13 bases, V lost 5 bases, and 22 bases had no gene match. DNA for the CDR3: TGTGCCAGCAGCCCCCCGGACAGGGTTGCCTTAGCCGGATCGCCCCTCCACTTT. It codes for CASSPPDRVALAGSPLHF. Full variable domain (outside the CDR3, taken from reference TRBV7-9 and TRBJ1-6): DTGVSQNPRHKITKRGQNVTFRCDPISEHNRLYWYRQTLGQGPEFLTYFQNEAQLEKSRLLSDRFSAERPKGSFSTLEIQRTEQGDSAMYLCASSPPDRVALAGSPLHFGNGTRLTVT.

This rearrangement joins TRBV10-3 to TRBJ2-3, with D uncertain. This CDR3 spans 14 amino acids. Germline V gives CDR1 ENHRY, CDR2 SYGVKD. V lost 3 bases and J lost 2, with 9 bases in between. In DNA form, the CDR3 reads TGTGCCATCAGTGAAGTAGGATCCACAGATACGCAGTATTTT. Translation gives CAISEVGSTDTQYF.

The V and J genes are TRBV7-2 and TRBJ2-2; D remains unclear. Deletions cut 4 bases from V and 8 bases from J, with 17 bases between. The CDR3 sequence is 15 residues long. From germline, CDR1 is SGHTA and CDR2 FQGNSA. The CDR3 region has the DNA TGTGCCAGCAGCTCAATTCGTTCCTTGGTTGGGGAGCTGTTTTTT. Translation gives CASSSIRSLVGELFF.

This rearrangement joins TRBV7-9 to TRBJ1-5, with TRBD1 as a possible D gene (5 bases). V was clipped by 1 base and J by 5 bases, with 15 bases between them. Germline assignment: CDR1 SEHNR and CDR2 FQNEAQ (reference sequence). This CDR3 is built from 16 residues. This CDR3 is CASSLGYGGGDQPQHF. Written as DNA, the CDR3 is TGTGCCAGCAGCTTAGGCTATGGGGGTGGAGATCAGCCCCAGCATTTT.

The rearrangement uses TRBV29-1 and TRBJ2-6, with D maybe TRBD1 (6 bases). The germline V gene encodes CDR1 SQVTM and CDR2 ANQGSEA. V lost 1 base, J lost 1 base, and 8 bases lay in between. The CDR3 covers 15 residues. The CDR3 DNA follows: TGCAGCGTTGAAGTAAGGGGGTCTGGGGCCAACGTCCTGACTTTC. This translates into CSVEVRGSGANVLTF.

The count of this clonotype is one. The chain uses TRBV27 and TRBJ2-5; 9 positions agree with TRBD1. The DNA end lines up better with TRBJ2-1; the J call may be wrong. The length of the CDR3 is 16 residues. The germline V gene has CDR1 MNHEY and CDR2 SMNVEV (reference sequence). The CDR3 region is CASSLPSGTGIYEQFF. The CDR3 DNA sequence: TGTGCCAGCAGTTTACCGTCCGGGACAGGGATCTATGAGCAGTTCTTC.

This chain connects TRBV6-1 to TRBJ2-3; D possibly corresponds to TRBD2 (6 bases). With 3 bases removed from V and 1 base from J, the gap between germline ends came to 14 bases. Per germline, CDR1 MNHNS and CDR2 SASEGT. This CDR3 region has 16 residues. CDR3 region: CASSDHSWGGTDTQYF. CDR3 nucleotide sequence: TGTGCCAGCAGTGATCATAGTTGGGGGGGCACAGATACGCAGTATTTT.

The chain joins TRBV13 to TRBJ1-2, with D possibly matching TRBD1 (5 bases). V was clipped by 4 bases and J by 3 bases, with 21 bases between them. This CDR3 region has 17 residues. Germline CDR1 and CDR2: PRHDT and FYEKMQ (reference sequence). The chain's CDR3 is CASSSTGGLTPHYGYTF. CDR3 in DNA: TGTGCCAGCAGCTCAACGGGGGGACTCACTCCCCACTATGGCTACACCTTC.